The 22 T cell receptor beta chains presented below share a single source sample, sequenced in a study of blood T cell repertoires in COVID-19. Clones were read by immunoSEQ multiplex PCR, and TCRdb kept only the in-frame ones, dropping some. This sample carries 200,000 to 250,000 clones, 70% to 90% of them seen once, and the ten largest clones take 11%. Sequenced sample: PBMCs or T cells enriched from blood (not recorded which). Receptors were obtained from a young man who had recovered from COVID-19.

The chain is built from TRBV28 and TRBJ1-2, with TRBD1 identical over 10 bases. Germline loops: CDR1 MDHEN, CDR2 SYDVKM. This CDR3 has 13 amino acids. V lost 2 bases and J lost 7; bases outside the gene matches: 1. For the CDR3, the DNA is TGTGCCAGCAGTTTAGGGACAGGGGTTGGCTACACCTTC. This sequence encodes CASSLGTGVGYTF.

This clone was seen a handful of times. The chain carries TRBV7-3 and TRBJ2-2; 8 bases fit TRBD1. Germline loops: CDR1 SGHTA, CDR2 FQGTGA. J was trimmed by 4 bases and V by 4 bases; bases with no gene match: 2. This CDR3 contains 14 residues. CDR3 loop: CASSSTGGTGELFF. CDR3 coding DNA: TGTGCCAGCAGCTCAACAGGGGGCACCGGGGAGCTGTTTTTT.

This chain connects TRBV2 to TRBJ2-7; tentative D call: TRBD1 (6 bases). The CDR3 covers 12 residues. Trimming pared 4 bases from V and 6 bases from J, leaving 10 bases between. Germline CDR1 SNHLY, CDR2 FYNNEI. CDR3 region: CASSVVRGEQYF. The CDR3 nucleotides read TGTGCCAGCAGTGTAGTCAGGGGCGAGCAGTACTTC.

This chain uses TRBV28 with TRBJ1-5; 9 bases map to TRBD1. The CDR3 contains 14 residues. CDR1 is MDHEN and CDR2 is SYDVKM in the germline V gene. The trim removed 8 bases at V and 7 bases at J, leaving 9 bases unmatched. The CDR3: CASAATGGGQPQHF. CDR3 DNA: TGTGCCAGCGCCGCCACAGGGGGCGGGCAGCCCCAGCATTTT.

This chain joins TRBV4-3 and TRBJ1-2, with TRBD1 matching over 8 bases. Germline values: CDR1 LGHNA, CDR2 YSLEER. V was clipped by 8 bases and J by 2 bases; unmatched bases: 4. The CDR3 consists of 13 residues. CDR3 amino acids: CASGGQENYGYTF. The CDR3 nucleotides are TGCGCCAGCGGGGGACAGGAGAACTATGGCTACACCTTC.

The rearrangement joins TRBV24-1 to TRBJ2-1; 10 nucleotides match TRBD2. The V and J ends lost 3 bases and 3 bases, in that order; junction bases with no gene match: 1. The CDR3 is 15 residues long. Germline lookup yields CDR1 KGHDR and CDR2 SFDVKD. CDR3 sequence reads: CATSDVAGGYNEQFF. The CDR3 DNA is TGTGCCACCAGTGATGTAGCGGGGGGCTACAATGAGCAGTTCTTC.

This chain joins TRBV24-1 and TRBJ2-7; possible D gene TRBD2, 5 bases. Trimming took 8 bases from V and 2 from J, leaving 15 bases between them. Germline CDR1 is KGHDR and CDR2 is SFDVKD. CDR3 size: 14 residues. DNA of the CDR3: TGTGCCACCAACGCGGGTCCCAGAACCTACGAGCAGTACTTC. Its protein is CATNAGPRTYEQYF.

CDR3 coding DNA: TGCGCCAGCAGCAACGGACTCCACGCCCTTGAAGCTTTCTTT. Translating gives CASSNGLHALEAFF. The chain uses TRBV4-1 and TRBJ1-1; no clear D gene. CDR3 length: 14 amino acids. Trimming pared 5 bases from V and 7 bases from J, leaving 17 bases between. Germline loops: CDR1 MGHRA, CDR2 YSYEKL.

The chain recombines TRBV2 with TRBJ2-7; TRBD1 might be the D (6 bases). Trimming cost V 7 bases and J 0 bases, with 19 bases left between them. Germline V gene sequence: CDR1 SNHLY, CDR2 FYNNEI. The CDR3 spans 16 residues. CDR3 coding DNA: TGTGCCAGCATCTCTCCGGGACATTCAAGCTCCTACGAGCAGTACTTC. This sequence encodes CASISPGHSSSYEQYF.

The genes are TRBV7-9 and TRBJ1-2, with D unclear. Trimming removed 7 bases at V and 8 bases at J, with 23 bases between. The CDR3 contains 15 residues. The germline V gene encodes CDR1 SEHNR and CDR2 FQNEAQ (reference sequence). The CDR3 DNA sequence: TGTGCCAGCAATGGCATTTGGGTTGGAGCTTTCGGCTACACCTTC. It codes for CASNGIWVGAFGYTF.

This clone was seen once. The chain joins TRBV28 to TRBJ2-1; 7 bases map to TRBD2. V was clipped by 7 bases and J by 7 bases; unmatched bases: 10. The CDR3 is made up of 14 amino acids. CDR1 and CDR2 from the germline V gene are MDHEN and SYDVKM. The CDR3 here is CASINGGRGNEQFF. The CDR3 nucleotides read TGTGCCAGCATCAACGGGGGGAGGGGTAATGAGCAGTTCTTC.

The chain carries TRBV10-3 and TRBJ2-2, with D perhaps matching TRBD2 (6 bases). V was shortened by 6 bases and J by 1 base, with 15 bases between the two germline ends. Per germline, CDR1 ENHRY and CDR2 SYGVKD. The CDR3 has 16 residues. The CDR3 sequence: CAIRTTGTLNTGELFF. The CDR3 bases are TGTGCCATCAGAACGACCGGGACTTTGAACACCGGGGAGCTGTTTTTT.

V gene TRBV6-4 combines with J gene TRBJ1-2; no clear D gene. From germline, CDR1 is MRHNA and CDR2 SNTAGT. The V and J ends lost 3 bases and 4 bases respectively, with 12 bases between them. CDR3 length: 14 amino acids. CDR3 sequence reads: CASSEGTQTYGYTF. CDR3 sequence (DNA): TGTGCCAGCAGTGAAGGAACACAGACCTATGGCTACACCTTC.

V is TRBV11-2 and J is TRBJ2-7; 8 bases match TRBD2. CDR1 and CDR2 (germline): SGHAT, FQNNGV. V shed 7 bases, J shed 7 bases, and the junction held 12 bases outside the gene matches. The CDR3 is made up of 14 amino acids. The CDR3 bases are TGTGCCAGCACCCCTCGGGGTAGCGGGAAGGAGCAGTACTTC. Amino acids: CASTPRGSGKEQYF.

V usage is TRBV28 and J usage is TRBJ2-3, with D uncertain. With 2 bases removed from V and 2 bases from J, the gap between germline ends came to 17 bases. Germline lookup yields CDR1 MDHEN and CDR2 SYDVKM. The CDR3 has 17 amino acids. CDR3 amino acids: CASSLPLPTSFTDTQYF. The CDR3 DNA reads TGTGCCAGCAGTTTACCTCTACCTACGTCCTTCACAGATACGCAGTATTTT.

This chain uses TRBV18 with TRBJ2-7, with 9 positions matching TRBD1. In germline, CDR1 is KGHSH, CDR2 LQKENI. The trim removed 4 bases at V and 3 bases at J, leaving 10 bases unmatched. CDR3 length: 16 amino acids. CDR3 DNA: TGTGCCAGCTCACTTACCCGACAGGGGGTACTCTACGAGCAGTACTTC. This encodes CASSLTRQGVLYEQYF.

This clone has just one count. The genes are TRBV30 and TRBJ1-3, with TRBD1 matching over 8 bases. The CDR3 has 15 residues. Germline trimming cut 6 bases from V and 1 base from J; bases unmatched to any gene: 8. Germline V gene lookup returns CDR1 GTSNPN and CDR2 SVGIG (reference sequence). CDR3 residues: CACSDRVRSGNTIYF. In nucleotides, the CDR3 is TGTGCCTGTTCGGACAGGGTTCGATCTGGAAACACCATATATTTT. Supplemented by reference TRBV30 and TRBJ1-3, the full variable domain reads SQTIHQWPATLVQPVGSPLSLECTVEGTSNPNLYWYRQAAGRGLQLLFYSVGIGQISSEVPQNLSASRPQDRQFILSSKKLLLSDSGFYLCACSDRVRSGNTIYFGEGSWLTVV.

The CDR3 DNA reads as TGTGCCAGCAGCGTTAGTGGGCGGGAGGAGACCCAGTACTTC. It encodes CASSVSGREETQYF. The chain recombines TRBV9 with TRBJ2-5, with 7 bases identical to TRBD2. V was pared by 2 bases and J by 5 bases, with 6 bases of the junction left unmatched. The V gene's germline CDR1 is SGDLS and CDR2 YYNGEE. The CDR3 has 14 amino acids.

The chain carries TRBV5-1 and TRBJ1-2; 7 bases match TRBD1. Germline CDR1 SGHRS, CDR2 YFSETQ. The CDR3 totals 13 residues. V lost 4 bases and J lost 11; bases outside the gene matches: 11. The CDR3 DNA is TGCGCCAGCAGCCCCGGACAGGCTCGGGATTACACCTTC. Its protein product is CASSPGQARDYTF.

This clone turned up a few times. The chain combines TRBV4-2 with TRBJ1-3; D perhaps matches TRBD1 (6 bases). V was shortened by 1 base and J by 4 bases, with 17 bases between the two germline ends. Germline CDR1 and CDR2: LGHNA and YNFKEQ. The CDR3 sequence is 17 residues long. In DNA, the CDR3 is TGTGCCAGCAGCCAAGGACGAGGGGGGGCGGGCGGAAACACCATATATTTT. It codes for CASSQGRGGAGGNTIYF.

The chain joins TRBV7-9 to TRBJ2-2, with a possible D match to TRBD2 (6 bases). The CDR3 spans 15 residues. V was shortened by 1 base and J by 2 bases, with 8 bases between the two germline ends. The V gene's germline CDR1 is SEHNR and CDR2 FQNEAQ (reference sequence). The chain's CDR3 is CASSLGLVNTGELFF. For the CDR3, the DNA is TGTGCCAGCAGCTTAGGACTAGTTAACACCGGGGAGCTGTTTTTT.

The chain has TRBV24-1 and TRBJ2-1; 12 bases line up with TRBD2. V lost 3 bases, J lost 2 bases, and 16 bases stayed unmatched. The germline V gene has CDR1 KGHDR and CDR2 SFDVKD. The CDR3 length is 21 residues. The CDR3, as DNA: TGTGCCACCAGTGATCCTCGCACCGGGACTAGCGGGCACACCCCCTACAATGAGCAGTTCTTC. It encodes CATSDPRTGTSGHTPYNEQFF.